This T cell receptor (beta chain) was recovered during a study of Ad26.COV2.S vaccination and SARS-CoV-2 variants. Across the whole study: It was the COV1001 Ad26.COV2.S trial arm that included the donor. The study gave Ad26.COV2.S intramuscularly, once or twice 56 days apart.

Study conclusions and caveats: In vaccinated individuals, spike-specific CD8+ and CD4+ T cell responses reportedly displayed substantial breadth. Recipients of vaccine and of placebo showed similar breadth of their non-spike TCR repertoires.

For this clone: The target antigen is unknown.

Sequenced by immunoSEQ multiplex PCR; TCRdb stores in-frame clones only, minus some. The sample includes hundreds of thousands of clones, 70% to 90% of them seen just once. The treatment here: about 20 received Ad26.COV2.S at low or high dose, single or two shots; roughly five received placebo; per-sample allocation not given. The samples were gathered on day 63 after the first injection of vaccine or placebo. V lost 4 bases, J lost 6 bases, and 5 bases stayed unmatched. CDR1 is LNHDA, CDR2 SQIVND, per germline (reference sequence). The CDR3 extends over 14 amino acids. Material: peripheral blood, obtained in a trial of Ad26.COV2.S vaccine versus placebo. The chain employs TRBV19 and TRBJ2-3, with TRBD2 identical over 9 bases. The receptor's source is a person between 18 and 65 years old who received the Ad26.COV2.S COVID-19 vaccine or a placebo. The CDR3 spells CASSTSGVPDTQYF. The CDR3 region has the DNA TGTGCCAGTAGTACTAGCGGGGTTCCCGATACGCAGTATTTT.